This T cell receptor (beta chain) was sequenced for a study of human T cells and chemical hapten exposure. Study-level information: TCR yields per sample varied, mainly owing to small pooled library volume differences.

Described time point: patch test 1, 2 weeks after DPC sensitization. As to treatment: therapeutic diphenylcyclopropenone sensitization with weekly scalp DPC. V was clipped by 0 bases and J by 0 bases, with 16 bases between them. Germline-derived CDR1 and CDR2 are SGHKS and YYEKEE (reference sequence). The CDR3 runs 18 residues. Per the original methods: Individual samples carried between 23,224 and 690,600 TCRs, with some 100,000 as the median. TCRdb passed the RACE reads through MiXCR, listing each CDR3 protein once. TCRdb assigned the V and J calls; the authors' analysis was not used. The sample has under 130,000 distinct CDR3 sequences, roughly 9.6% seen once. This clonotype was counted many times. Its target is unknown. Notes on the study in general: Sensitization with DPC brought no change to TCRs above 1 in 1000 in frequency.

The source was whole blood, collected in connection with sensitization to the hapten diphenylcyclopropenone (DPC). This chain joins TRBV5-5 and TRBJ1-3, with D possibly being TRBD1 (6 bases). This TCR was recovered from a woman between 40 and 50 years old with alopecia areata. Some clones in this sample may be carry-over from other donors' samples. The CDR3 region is CASSLVETGLSSGNTIYF. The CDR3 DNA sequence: TGTGCCAGCAGCTTGGTGGAGACAGGCCTTAGCTCTGGAAACACCATATATTTT. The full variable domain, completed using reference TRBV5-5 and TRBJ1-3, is DAGVTQSPTHLIKTRGQQVTLRCSPISGHKSVSWYQQVLGQGPQFIFQYYEKEERGRGNFPDRFSARQFPNYSSELNVNALLLGDSALYLCASSLVETGLSSGNTIYFGEGSWLTVV.